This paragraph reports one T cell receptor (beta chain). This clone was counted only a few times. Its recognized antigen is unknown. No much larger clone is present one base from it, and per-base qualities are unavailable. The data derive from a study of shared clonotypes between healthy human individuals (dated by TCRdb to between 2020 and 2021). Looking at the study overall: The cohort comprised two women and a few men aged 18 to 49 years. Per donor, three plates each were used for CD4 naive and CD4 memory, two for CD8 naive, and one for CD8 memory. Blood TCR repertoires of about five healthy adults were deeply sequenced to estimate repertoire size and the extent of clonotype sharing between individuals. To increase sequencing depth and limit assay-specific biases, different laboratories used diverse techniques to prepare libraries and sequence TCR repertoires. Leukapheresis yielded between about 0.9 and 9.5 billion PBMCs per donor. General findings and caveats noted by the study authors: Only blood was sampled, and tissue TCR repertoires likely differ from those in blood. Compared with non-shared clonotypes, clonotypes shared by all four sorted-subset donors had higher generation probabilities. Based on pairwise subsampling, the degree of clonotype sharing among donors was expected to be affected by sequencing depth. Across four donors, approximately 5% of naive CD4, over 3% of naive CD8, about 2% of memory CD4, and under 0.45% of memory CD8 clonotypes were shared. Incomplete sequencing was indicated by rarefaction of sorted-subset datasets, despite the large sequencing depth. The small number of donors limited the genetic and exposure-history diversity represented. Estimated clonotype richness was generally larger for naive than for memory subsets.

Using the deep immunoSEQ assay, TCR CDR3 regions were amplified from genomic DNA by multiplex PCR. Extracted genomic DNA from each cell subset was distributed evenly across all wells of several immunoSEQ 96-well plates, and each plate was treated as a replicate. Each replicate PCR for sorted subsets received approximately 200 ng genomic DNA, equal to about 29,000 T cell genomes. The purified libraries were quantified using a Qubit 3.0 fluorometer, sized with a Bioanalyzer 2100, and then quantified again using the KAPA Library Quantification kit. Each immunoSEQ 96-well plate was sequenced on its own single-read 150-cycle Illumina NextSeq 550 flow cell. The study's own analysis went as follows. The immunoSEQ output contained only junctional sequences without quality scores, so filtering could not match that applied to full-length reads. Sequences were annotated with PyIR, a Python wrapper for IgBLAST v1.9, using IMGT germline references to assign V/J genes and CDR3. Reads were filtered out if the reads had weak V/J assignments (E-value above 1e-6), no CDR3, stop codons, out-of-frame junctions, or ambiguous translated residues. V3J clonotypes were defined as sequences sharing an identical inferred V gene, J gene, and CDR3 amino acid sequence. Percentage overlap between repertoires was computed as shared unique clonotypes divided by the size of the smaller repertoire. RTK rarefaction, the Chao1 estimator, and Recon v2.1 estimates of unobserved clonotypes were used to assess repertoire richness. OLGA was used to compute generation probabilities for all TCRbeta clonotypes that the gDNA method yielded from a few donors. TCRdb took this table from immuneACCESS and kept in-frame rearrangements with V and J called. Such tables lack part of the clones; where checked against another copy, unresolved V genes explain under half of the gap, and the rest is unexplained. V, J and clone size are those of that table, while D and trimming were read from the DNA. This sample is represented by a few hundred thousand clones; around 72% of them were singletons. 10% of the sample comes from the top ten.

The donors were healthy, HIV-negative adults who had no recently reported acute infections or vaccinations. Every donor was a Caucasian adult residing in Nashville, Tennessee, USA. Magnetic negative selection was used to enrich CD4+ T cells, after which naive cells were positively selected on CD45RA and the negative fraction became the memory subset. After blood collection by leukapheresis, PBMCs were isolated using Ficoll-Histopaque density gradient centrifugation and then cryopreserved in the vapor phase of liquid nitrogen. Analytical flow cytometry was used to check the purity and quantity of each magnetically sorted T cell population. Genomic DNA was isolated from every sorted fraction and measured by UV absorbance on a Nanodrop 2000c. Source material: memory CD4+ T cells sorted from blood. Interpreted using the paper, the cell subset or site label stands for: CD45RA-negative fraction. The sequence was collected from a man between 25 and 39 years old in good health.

Here the CDR3 is given as CASSQTGGAVIEQFF. The nucleotide sequence reads TGTGCCAGCAGCCAGACAGGGGGCGCGGTGATCGAGCAGTTCTTC. In this chain, TRBV27 is recombined with TRBJ2-1, and TRBD1 aligns with 10 junction nucleotides. The CDR3 holds 15 amino acids from the cysteine to the phenylalanine. Solely the CDR3 DNA is kept, with 45 bases framed from the first base. The germline V end is reduced by 6 bases and the J end by 10 bases; junction bases left unmatched: 12. Reading the germline V gene (reference sequence) gives CDR1 MNHEY and CDR2 SMNVEV.